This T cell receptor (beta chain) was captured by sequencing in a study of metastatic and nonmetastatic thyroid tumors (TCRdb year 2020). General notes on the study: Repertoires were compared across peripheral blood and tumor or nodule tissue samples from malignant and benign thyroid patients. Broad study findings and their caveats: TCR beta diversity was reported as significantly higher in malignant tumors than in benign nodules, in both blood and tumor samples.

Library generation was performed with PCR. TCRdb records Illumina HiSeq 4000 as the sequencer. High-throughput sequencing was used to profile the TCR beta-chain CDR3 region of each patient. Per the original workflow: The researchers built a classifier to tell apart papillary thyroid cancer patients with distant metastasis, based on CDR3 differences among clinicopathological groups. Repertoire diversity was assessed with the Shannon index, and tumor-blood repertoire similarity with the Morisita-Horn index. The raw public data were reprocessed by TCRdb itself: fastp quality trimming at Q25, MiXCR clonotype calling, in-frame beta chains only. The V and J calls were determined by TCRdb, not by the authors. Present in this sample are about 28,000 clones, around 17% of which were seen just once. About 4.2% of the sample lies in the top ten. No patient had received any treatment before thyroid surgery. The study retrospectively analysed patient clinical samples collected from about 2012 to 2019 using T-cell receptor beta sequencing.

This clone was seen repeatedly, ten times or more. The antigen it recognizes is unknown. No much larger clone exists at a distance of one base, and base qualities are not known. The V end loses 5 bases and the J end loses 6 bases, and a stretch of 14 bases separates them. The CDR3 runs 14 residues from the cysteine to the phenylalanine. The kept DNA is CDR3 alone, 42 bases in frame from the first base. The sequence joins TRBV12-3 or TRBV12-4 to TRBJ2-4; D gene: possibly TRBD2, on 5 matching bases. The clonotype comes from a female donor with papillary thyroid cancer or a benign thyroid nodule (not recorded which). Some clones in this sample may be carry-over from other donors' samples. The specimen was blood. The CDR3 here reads CASSPQGLGNIQYF. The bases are TGTGCCAGCAGTCCCCAAGGACTGGGAAACATTCAGTACTTC.